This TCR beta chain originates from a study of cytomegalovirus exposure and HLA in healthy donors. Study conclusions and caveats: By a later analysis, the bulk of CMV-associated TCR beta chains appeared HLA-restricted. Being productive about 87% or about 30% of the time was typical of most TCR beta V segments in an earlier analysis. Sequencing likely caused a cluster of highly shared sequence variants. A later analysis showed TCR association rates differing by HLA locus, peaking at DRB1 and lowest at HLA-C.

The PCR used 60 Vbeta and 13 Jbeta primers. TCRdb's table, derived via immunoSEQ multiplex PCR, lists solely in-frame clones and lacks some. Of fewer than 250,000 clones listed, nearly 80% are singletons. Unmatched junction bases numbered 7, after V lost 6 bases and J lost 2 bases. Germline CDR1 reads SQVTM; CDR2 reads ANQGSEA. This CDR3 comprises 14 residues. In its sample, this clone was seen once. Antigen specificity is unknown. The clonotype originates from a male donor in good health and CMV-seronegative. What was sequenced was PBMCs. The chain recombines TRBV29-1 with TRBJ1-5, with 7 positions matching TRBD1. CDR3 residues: CSVLIGGGNQPQHF. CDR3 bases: TGCAGCGTCTTAATAGGGGGCGGCAATCAGCCCCAGCATTTT.